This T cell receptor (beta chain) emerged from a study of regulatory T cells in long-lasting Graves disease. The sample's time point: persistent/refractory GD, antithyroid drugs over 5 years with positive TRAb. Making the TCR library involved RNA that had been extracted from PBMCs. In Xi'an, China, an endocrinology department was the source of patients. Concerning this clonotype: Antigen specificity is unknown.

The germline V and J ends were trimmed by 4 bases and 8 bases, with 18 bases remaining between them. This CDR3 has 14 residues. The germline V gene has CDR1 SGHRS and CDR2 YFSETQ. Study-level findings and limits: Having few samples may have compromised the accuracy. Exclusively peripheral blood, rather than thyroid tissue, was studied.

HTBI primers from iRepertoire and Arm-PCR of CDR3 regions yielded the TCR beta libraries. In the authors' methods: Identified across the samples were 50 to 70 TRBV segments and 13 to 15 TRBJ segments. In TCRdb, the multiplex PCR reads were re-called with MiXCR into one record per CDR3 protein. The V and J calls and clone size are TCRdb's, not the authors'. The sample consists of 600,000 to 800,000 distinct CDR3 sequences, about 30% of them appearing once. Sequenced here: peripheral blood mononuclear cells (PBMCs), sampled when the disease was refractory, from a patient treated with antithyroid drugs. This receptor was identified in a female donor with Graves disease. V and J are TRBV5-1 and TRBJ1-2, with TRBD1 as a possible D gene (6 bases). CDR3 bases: TGCGCCAGCAGCCTGGAGACAGGAGATGTCGGCTACACCTTC. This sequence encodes CASSLETGDVGYTF.